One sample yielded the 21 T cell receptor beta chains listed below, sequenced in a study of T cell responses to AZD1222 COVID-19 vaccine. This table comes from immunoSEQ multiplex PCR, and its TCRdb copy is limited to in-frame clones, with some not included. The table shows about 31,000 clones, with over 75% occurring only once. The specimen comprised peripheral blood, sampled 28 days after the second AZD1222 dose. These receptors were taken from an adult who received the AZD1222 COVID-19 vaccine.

The CDR3 DNA reads TGTGCCAGCAGTTACGCAGGGGTTCCCTATGGCTACACCTTC. Translated, it gives CASSYAGVPYGYTF. This chain joins TRBV6-5 and TRBJ1-2; maybe TRBD1 (6 bases). V dropped 2 bases and J dropped 4 bases, with 11 bases sitting between them. Germline assignment: CDR1 MNHEY and CDR2 SVGAGI. This CDR3 has 14 residues.

The CDR3 sequence is CASSQDVTPAGGYTF. CDR3 in DNA: TGCGCCAGCAGCCAAGATGTGACACCCGCCGGTGGCTACACCTTC. The chain is built from TRBV4-3 and TRBJ1-2; D is undetermined. Trimming pared 0 bases from V and 7 bases from J, leaving 15 bases between. Germline V gene data show CDR1 as LGHNA and CDR2 as YSLEER. The CDR3 is made up of 15 amino acids.

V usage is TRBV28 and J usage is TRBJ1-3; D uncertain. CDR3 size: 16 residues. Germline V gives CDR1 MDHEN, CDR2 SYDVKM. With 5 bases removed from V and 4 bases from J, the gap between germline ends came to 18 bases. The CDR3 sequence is CASSAPLHRSGNTIYF. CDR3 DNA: TGTGCCAGCAGTGCCCCCCTCCATCGTTCAGGAAACACCATATATTTT.

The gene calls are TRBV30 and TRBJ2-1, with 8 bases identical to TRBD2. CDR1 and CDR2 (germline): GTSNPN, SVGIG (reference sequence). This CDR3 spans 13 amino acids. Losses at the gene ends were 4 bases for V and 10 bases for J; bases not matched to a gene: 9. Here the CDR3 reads CAWTKAGATEQFF. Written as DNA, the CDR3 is TGTGCCTGGACTAAAGCGGGGGCCACGGAGCAGTTCTTC. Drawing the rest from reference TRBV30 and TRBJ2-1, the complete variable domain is SQTIHQWPATLVQPVGSPLSLECTVEGTSNPNLYWYRQAAGRGLQLLFYSVGIGQISSEVPQNLSASRPQDRQFILSSKKLLLSDSGFYLCAWTKAGATEQFFGPGTRLTVL.

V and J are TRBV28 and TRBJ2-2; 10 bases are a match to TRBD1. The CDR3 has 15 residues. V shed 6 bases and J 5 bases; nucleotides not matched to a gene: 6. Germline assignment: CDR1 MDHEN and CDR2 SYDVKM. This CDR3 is CASRRQGAGTGELFF. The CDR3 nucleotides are TGTGCCAGCAGGCGACAGGGGGCTGGGACCGGGGAGCTGTTTTTT.

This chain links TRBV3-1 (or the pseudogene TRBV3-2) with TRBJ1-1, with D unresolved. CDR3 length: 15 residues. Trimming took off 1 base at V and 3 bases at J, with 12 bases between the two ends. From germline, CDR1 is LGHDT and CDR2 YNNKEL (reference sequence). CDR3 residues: CASSQALKGYTEAFF. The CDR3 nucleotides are TGTGCCAGCAGCCAAGCGCTTAAGGGCTACACTGAAGCTTTCTTT.

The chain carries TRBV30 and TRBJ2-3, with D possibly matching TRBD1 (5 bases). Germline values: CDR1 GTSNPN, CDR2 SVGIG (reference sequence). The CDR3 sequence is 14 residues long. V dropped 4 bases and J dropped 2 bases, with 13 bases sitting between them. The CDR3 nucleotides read TGTGCCTGGACGGCAGGGCCTTACACAGATACGCAGTATTTT. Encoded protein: CAWTAGPYTDTQYF.

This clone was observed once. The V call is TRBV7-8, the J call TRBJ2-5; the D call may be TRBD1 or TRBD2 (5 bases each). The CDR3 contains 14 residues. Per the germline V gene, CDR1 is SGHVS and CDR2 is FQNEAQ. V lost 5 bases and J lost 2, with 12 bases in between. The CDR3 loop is CASSRGTAQETQYF. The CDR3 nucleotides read TGTGCCAGCAGCCGAGGGACGGCTCAAGAGACCCAGTACTTC.

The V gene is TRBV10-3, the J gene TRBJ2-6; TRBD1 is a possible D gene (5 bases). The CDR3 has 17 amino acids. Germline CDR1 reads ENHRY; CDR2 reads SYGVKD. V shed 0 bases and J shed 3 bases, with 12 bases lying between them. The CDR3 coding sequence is TGTGCCATCAGTGAGTCGCCGCAGGGCTTTGGGGCCAACGTCCTGACTTTC. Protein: CAISESPQGFGANVLTF.

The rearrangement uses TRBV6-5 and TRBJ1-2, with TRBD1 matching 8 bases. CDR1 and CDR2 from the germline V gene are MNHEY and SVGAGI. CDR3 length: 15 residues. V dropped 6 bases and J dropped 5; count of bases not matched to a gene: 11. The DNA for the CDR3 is TGTGCCAGCAGGCCTTTTATGACAGGGGAGTATGGCTACACCTTC. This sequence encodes CASRPFMTGEYGYTF.

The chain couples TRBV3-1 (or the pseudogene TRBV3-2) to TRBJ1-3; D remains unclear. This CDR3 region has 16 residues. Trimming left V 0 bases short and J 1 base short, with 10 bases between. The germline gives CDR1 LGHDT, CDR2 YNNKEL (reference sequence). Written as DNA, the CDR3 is TGTGCCAGCAGCCAAGATGTGGCAATTTCTGGAAACACCATATATTTT. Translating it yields CASSQDVAISGNTIYF.

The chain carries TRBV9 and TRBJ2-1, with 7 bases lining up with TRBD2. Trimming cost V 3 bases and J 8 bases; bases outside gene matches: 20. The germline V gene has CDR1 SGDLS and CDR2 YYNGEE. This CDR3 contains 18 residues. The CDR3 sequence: CASSDRTPTSRPGDEQFF. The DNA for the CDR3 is TGTGCCAGCAGCGATAGGACTCCGACTAGCCGGCCCGGGGATGAGCAGTTCTTC.

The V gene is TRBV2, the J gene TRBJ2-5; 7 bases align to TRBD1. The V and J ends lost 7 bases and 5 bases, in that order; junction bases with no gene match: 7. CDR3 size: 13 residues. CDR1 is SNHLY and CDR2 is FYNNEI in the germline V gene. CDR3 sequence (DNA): TGTGCCAGCAACCCGACAGGGCCGGAGACCCAGTACTTC. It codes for CASNPTGPETQYF.

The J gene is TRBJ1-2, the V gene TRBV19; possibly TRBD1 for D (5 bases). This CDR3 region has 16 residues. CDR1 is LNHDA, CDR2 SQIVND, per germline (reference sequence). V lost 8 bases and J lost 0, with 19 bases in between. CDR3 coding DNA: TGTGCCAGTCTCAGCTTAGGGGACGGTGCTAACTATGGCTACACCTTC. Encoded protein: CASLSLGDGANYGYTF.

In nucleotides, the CDR3 is TGTGCCAGCAGCTTACAGTCGGGGGGGGAGCTGTTTTTT. Protein sequence: CASSLQSGGELFF. This chain links TRBV7-2 with TRBJ2-2, with D possibly TRBD2 on 5 matching bases. Germline CDR1 reads SGHTA; CDR2 reads FQGNSA. The CDR3 consists of 13 residues. V lost 2 bases and J 8 bases, leaving 9 bases between the germline ends.

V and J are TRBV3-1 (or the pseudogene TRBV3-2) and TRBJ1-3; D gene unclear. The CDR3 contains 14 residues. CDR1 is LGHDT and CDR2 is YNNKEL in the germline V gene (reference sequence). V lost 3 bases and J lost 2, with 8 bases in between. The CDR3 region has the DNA TGTGCCAGCAGCCAGGGGATGGCTGGAAACACCATATATTTT. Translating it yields CASSQGMAGNTIYF.

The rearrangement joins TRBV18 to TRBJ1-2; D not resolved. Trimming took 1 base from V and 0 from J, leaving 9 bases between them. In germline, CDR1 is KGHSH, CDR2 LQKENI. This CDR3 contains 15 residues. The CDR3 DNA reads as TGTGCCAGCTCACCACGTCCAGCCTCTAACTATGGCTACACCTTC. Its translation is CASSPRPASNYGYTF.

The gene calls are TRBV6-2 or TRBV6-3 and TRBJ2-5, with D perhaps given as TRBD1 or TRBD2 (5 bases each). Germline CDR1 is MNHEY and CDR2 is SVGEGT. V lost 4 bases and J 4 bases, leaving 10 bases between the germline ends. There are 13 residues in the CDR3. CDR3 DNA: TGTGCCAGCAGTTCGGGGCCTATAGAGACCCAGTACTTC. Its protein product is CASSSGPIETQYF.

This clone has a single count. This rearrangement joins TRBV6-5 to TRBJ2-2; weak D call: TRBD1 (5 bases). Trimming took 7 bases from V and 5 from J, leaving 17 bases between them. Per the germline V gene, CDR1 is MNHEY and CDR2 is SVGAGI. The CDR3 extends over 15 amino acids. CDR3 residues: CASTDAQGGTGELFF. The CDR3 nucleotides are TGTGCCAGCACGGACGCCCAGGGCGGAACCGGGGAGCTGTTTTTT.

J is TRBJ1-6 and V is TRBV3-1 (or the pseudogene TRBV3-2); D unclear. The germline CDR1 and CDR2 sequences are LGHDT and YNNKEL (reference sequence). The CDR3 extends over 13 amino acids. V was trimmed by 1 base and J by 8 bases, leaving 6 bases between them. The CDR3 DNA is TGTGCCAGCAGCCAAGGAGGGTATTCACCCCTCCACTTT. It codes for CASSQGGYSPLHF.

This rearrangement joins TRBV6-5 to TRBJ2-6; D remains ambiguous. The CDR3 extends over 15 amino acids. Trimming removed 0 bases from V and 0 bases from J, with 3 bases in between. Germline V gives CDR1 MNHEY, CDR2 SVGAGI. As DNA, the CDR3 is TGTGCCAGCAGTTACTCGGTCTCTGGGGCCAACGTCCTGACTTTC. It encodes CASSYSVSGANVLTF.